These T cell receptor beta chains were read from a single sample in a study of regulatory T cells in long-lasting Graves disease. One entry per CDR3 protein results from TCRdb running MiXCR on the multiplex PCR reads. Of fewer than 650,000 distinct CDR3 sequences listed, 15% to 20% are singletons. This sample was also put to use in a study of T cells in Graves' hyperthyroidism and ophthalmopathy.

The specimen comprised peripheral blood mononuclear cells (PBMCs), sampled at new diagnosis, from a patient treated with antithyroid drugs. The receptors shown here come from a man between 18 and 29 years old with Graves disease. CDR3s include the opening cysteine and the closing phenylalanine or tryptophan. Fields, in order: J gene, D gene, V gene, clone size, CDR3 DNA, CDR3 protein. A D gene is named only where the DNA matches it firmly. For some rows the clone size is stated as once, few or many, or as a class when expanded; others skip it.

j_gene: TRBJ1-2
d_gene: TRBD1
v_gene: TRBV4-1
abundance: .
CDR3nt: TGCGCCAGCAGCCAAGACCACGACCTGGAGGACAGGGTGTTCGCGGACTATGGCTACACCTTC
CDR3aa: CASSQDHDLEDRVFADYGYTF

j_gene: TRBJ1-2
d_gene: .
v_gene: TRBV4-1
abundance: many
CDR3nt: TGCGCCAGCAGCCAAGAAATATATGGCTACACCTTC
CDR3aa: CASSQEIYGYTF

j_gene: TRBJ2-2
d_gene: .
v_gene: TRBV9
abundance: .
CDR3nt: TGTGCCAGCAGCGTCGTGGAGGGAAGTAACACCGGGGAGCTGTTTTTT
CDR3aa: CASSVVEGSNTGELFF

j_gene: TRBJ2-3
d_gene: .
v_gene: TRBV18
abundance: few
CDR3nt: TGTGCCAGCTCACCCCCCTCGTCGGATACGCAGTATTTT
CDR3aa: CASSPPSSDTQYF

j_gene: TRBJ2-1
d_gene: TRBD1
v_gene: TRBV6-2/TRBV6-3
abundance: few
CDR3nt: TGTGCCAGCAGTACCCGGGACAGGGGGTACGAGCAGTTCTTC
CDR3aa: CASSTRDRGYEQFF

j_gene: TRBJ2-3
d_gene: TRBD2
v_gene: TRBV28
abundance: many
CDR3nt: TGTGCCAGCAGTTTCCTCCTTGGGTTAGCGGGAGTTCGGGCAGATACGCAGTATTTT
CDR3aa: CASSFLLGLAGVRADTQYF

j_gene: TRBJ1-1
d_gene: .
v_gene: TRBV25-1
abundance: many
CDR3nt: TGTGCCAGCAATGAAAATACTGGTGTGGCGCTGCCGGCTTTCTTT
CDR3aa: CASNENTGVALPAFF

j_gene: TRBJ1-2
d_gene: TRBD1
v_gene: TRBV11-1
abundance: many
CDR3nt: TGTGCCAGCAGCTCACCGACAGGGCTTGGCTACACCTTC
CDR3aa: CASSSPTGLGYTF

j_gene: TRBJ2-1
d_gene: .
v_gene: TRBV7-2
abundance: many
CDR3nt: TGTGCCAGCAGACTAGGGGCCGGGATCCCCTACAATGAGCAGTTCTTC
CDR3aa: CASRLGAGIPYNEQFF

j_gene: TRBJ1-1
d_gene: .
v_gene: TRBV11-1
abundance: few
CDR3nt: TGTGCCAGCAGCTCACGACAGGAAGTATTTGAAGCTTTCTTT
CDR3aa: CASSSRQEVFEAFF

j_gene: TRBJ1-5
d_gene: .
v_gene: TRBV6-1
abundance: few
CDR3nt: TGTGCCAGCAGTGAAGCGAGACTAGGCAGGGGTGTCCATCAGCCCCAGCATTTT
CDR3aa: CASSEARLGRGVHQPQHF

j_gene: TRBJ2-3
d_gene: .
v_gene: TRBV6-1
abundance: many
CDR3nt: TGTGCCAGCAGTACCAGGGGCTTTTGGACAGATACGCAGTATTTT
CDR3aa: CASSTRGFWTDTQYF

j_gene: TRBJ1-4
d_gene: TRBD1
v_gene: TRBV6-5
abundance: .
CDR3nt: TGTGCCAGCAGTTACTCCGGACAGGGGAATGAAGAACTGTTTTTT
CDR3aa: CASSYSGQGNEELFF

j_gene: TRBJ2-2
d_gene: .
v_gene: TRBV24-1
abundance: few
CDR3nt: TGTGCCACCAGTGATTCTACCACCGGGGAGCTGTTTTTT
CDR3aa: CATSDSTTGELFF

j_gene: TRBJ1-1
d_gene: .
v_gene: TRBV5-4
abundance: few
CDR3nt: TGTGCCAGCAGGCGGGCCGATAGGAACACTGAAGCTTTCTTT
CDR3aa: CASRRADRNTEAFF

j_gene: TRBJ1-5
d_gene: .
v_gene: TRBV5-5
abundance: few
CDR3nt: TGTGCCAGCAGCTTGGAACAGGGCATTAATCAGCCCCAGCATTTT
CDR3aa: CASSLEQGINQPQHF

j_gene: TRBJ2-1
d_gene: TRBD2
v_gene: TRBV28
abundance: many
CDR3nt: TGTGCCAGCAGCTTTGGGACTAGCGGGAGGAATGAGCAGTTCTTC
CDR3aa: CASSFGTSGRNEQFF

j_gene: TRBJ1-1
d_gene: .
v_gene: TRBV27
abundance: many
CDR3nt: TGTGCCAGCAAAACCGCCGGGGCCTCAAGGAACACTGAAGCTTTCTTT
CDR3aa: CASKTAGASRNTEAFF

j_gene: TRBJ2-1
d_gene: TRBD2
v_gene: TRBV7-3
abundance: .
CDR3nt: TGTGCCAGCAGCTTCTTCAGCGGTAGCGGGAGAAATGAGCAGTTCTTC
CDR3aa: CASSFFSGSGRNEQFF

j_gene: TRBJ2-1
d_gene: .
v_gene: TRBV20-1
abundance: many
CDR3nt: TGCAGTGCTAGATACGGGCGGACGGAGATAAATGAGCAGTTCTTC
CDR3aa: CSARYGRTEINEQFF

j_gene: TRBJ2-4
d_gene: .
v_gene: TRBV2
abundance: many
CDR3nt: TGTGCCAGCAGCGAAATCCCGGGAAACATTCAGTACTTC
CDR3aa: CASSEIPGNIQYF

j_gene: TRBJ1-5
d_gene: .
v_gene: TRBV6-9
abundance: .
CDR3nt: TGTGCCAGCAGTTACTTGGGCGGCCCTGGCAATCAGCCCCAGCATTTT
CDR3aa: CASSYLGGPGNQPQHF

j_gene: TRBJ2-2
d_gene: TRBD2
v_gene: TRBV9
abundance: few
CDR3nt: TGTGCCAGCAGCGAGACTAGCGGGAACGTCGCCACCGGGGAGCTGTTTTTT
CDR3aa: CASSETSGNVATGELFF

j_gene: TRBJ2-7
d_gene: TRBD1
v_gene: TRBV27
abundance: few
CDR3nt: TGTGCCAGCAGTTCCATCGGACAGGGAGACCACGAGCAGTACTTC
CDR3aa: CASSSIGQGDHEQYF

j_gene: TRBJ2-5
d_gene: TRBD2
v_gene: TRBV25-1
abundance: few
CDR3nt: TGTGCCAGCAGTAACCGGGGGGGCCAAGAGACCCAGTACTTC
CDR3aa: CASSNRGGQETQYF

j_gene: TRBJ2-2
d_gene: .
v_gene: TRBV29-1
abundance: many
CDR3nt: TGCAGCGTTGACGAGGGTGGAGCCGGGGAGCTGTTTTTT
CDR3aa: CSVDEGGAGELFF

j_gene: TRBJ2-7
d_gene: .
v_gene: TRBV7-9
abundance: many
CDR3nt: TGTGCCAGCAGCTTAGTGGGGACATCCTACGAGCAGTACTTC
CDR3aa: CASSLVGTSYEQYF

j_gene: TRBJ1-2
d_gene: TRBD1
v_gene: TRBV27
abundance: few
CDR3nt: TGTGCCAGCAGTCCTCTGGGACAGATCTATGGCTACACCTTC
CDR3aa: CASSPLGQIYGYTF

j_gene: TRBJ1-1
d_gene: .
v_gene: TRBV20-1
abundance: .
CDR3nt: TGCGCGTGCCCCGGGGGGGGGGTGACTGAAGCTTTCTTT
CDR3aa: CACPGGGVTEAFF

j_gene: TRBJ1-2
d_gene: .
v_gene: TRBV2
abundance: many
CDR3nt: TGTGCCAGCAGGGAGACGGTGAACTATGGCTACACCTTC
CDR3aa: CASRETVNYGYTF

j_gene: TRBJ2-3
d_gene: .
v_gene: TRBV11-2
abundance: many
CDR3nt: TGTGCCAGCAGCTTAGCCGGCGGAAACACAGATACGCAGTATTTT
CDR3aa: CASSLAGGNTDTQYF

j_gene: TRBJ2-7
d_gene: .
v_gene: TRBV20-1
abundance: few
CDR3nt: TGCAGTGCTGCTCGGGACACCGGATCCTACGAGCAGTACTTC
CDR3aa: CSAARDTGSYEQYF

j_gene: TRBJ2-7
d_gene: .
v_gene: TRBV6-2/TRBV6-3
abundance: few
CDR3nt: TGTGCCAGCACCCTAGAGGGCAGGAAACTCTACGAGCAGTACTTC
CDR3aa: CASTLEGRKLYEQYF

j_gene: TRBJ1-2
d_gene: .
v_gene: TRBV5-1
abundance: many
CDR3nt: TGCGCCAGCAGCTTGGTCGGGCAGAACTATGGCTACACCTTC
CDR3aa: CASSLVGQNYGYTF

j_gene: TRBJ2-3
d_gene: .
v_gene: TRBV5-1
abundance: many
CDR3nt: TGCGCCAGCAGCCTTCCCGGGACTTTTCCAGATACGCAGTATTTT
CDR3aa: CASSLPGTFPDTQYF

j_gene: TRBJ2-1
d_gene: .
v_gene: TRBV6-1
abundance: many
CDR3nt: TGTGCCAGCAGTACGATCAAAAATAACCTTCCCAATGAGCAGTTCTTC
CDR3aa: CASSTIKNNLPNEQFF

j_gene: TRBJ1-2
d_gene: .
v_gene: TRBV6-1
abundance: few
CDR3nt: TGTGCCAGCACAGGGGTACCTAACTATGGCTACACCTTC
CDR3aa: CASTGVPNYGYTF

j_gene: TRBJ1-4
d_gene: TRBD1
v_gene: TRBV4-1
abundance: .
CDR3nt: TGCGCCAGCAGCCAAGGGTCACAGGGGGGATATGAAAAACTGTTTTTT
CDR3aa: CASSQGSQGGYEKLFF

j_gene: TRBJ1-1
d_gene: .
v_gene: TRBV29-1
abundance: few
CDR3nt: TGCAGCGTTGAACCGGGAGTGAGAGCTGAAGCTTTCTTT
CDR3aa: CSVEPGVRAEAFF

j_gene: TRBJ1-3
d_gene: .
v_gene: TRBV5-4
abundance: .
CDR3nt: TGTGCCAGCAGCTCGCGGCGATCCAACTCTGGAAACACCATATATTTT
CDR3aa: CASSSRRSNSGNTIYF

j_gene: TRBJ1-5
d_gene: .
v_gene: TRBV20-1
abundance: .
CDR3nt: TGCAGTGCTATAGGGAGGGATCAGCCCCAGCATTTT
CDR3aa: CSAIGRDQPQHF

j_gene: TRBJ1-2
d_gene: TRBD1
v_gene: TRBV28
abundance: many
CDR3nt: TGTGCCAGCAGTTTAGTCAGGGACAGCCCCTATGGCTACACCTTC
CDR3aa: CASSLVRDSPYGYTF

j_gene: TRBJ2-7
d_gene: .
v_gene: TRBV25-1
abundance: .
CDR3nt: TGTGCCAGCAGTGAAGGGCAGTCCGGCTACGAGCAGTACTTC
CDR3aa: CASSEGQSGYEQYF

j_gene: TRBJ1-1
d_gene: .
v_gene: TRBV11-2
abundance: .
CDR3nt: TGTGCCAGCAGCTTAGAGAGGGCAGGGAACACTGAAGCTTTCTTT
CDR3aa: CASSLERAGNTEAFF

j_gene: TRBJ2-5
d_gene: .
v_gene: TRBV2
abundance: few
CDR3nt: TGTGCCAGCAGGGCTAGGGAGACCCAGTACTTC
CDR3aa: CASRARETQYF

j_gene: TRBJ2-5
d_gene: .
v_gene: TRBV11-3
abundance: many
CDR3nt: TGTGCCAGCAGTCGAACATTAGGTGACCAAGAGACCCAGTACTTC
CDR3aa: CASSRTLGDQETQYF

j_gene: TRBJ2-7
d_gene: .
v_gene: TRBV20-1
abundance: few
CDR3nt: TGCAGTGCTAGAGAGGAGTTATACGAGCAGTACTTC
CDR3aa: CSAREELYEQYF

j_gene: TRBJ2-2
d_gene: .
v_gene: TRBV12-3/TRBV12-4
abundance: few
CDR3nt: TGTGCCAGCAGTAATTCGAACACCGGGGAGCTGTTTTTT
CDR3aa: CASSNSNTGELFF

j_gene: TRBJ1-2
d_gene: TRBD1
v_gene: TRBV20-1
abundance: few
CDR3nt: TGCAGTGCTAGCCGGACAGGGGGCTTACTATATGGCTACACCTTC
CDR3aa: CSASRTGGLLYGYTF

j_gene: TRBJ2-1
d_gene: .
v_gene: TRBV12-3/TRBV12-4
abundance: many
CDR3nt: TGTGCCAGCAGTTTATCCGGGGAGAGCAATGAGCAGTTCTTC
CDR3aa: CASSLSGESNEQFF